Listed here are 16 T cell receptor beta chains from one sample, sequenced in a study of T cells in women clearing cervical HPV infection. The data were produced by immunoSEQ multiplex PCR, yet TCRdb's version contains in-frame clones alone and is incomplete. The data show under 35,000 clones, and the top ten clones hold 3.5%. The sample taken for sequencing was blood buffy coat. The origin of the receptors is a woman between 18 and 70 years old with a cervical HPV16 infection that either progressed to CIN3+ or cleared (not recorded which).

Of note for this clone: The CDR3 extends 3 residues past the end of the read, so its final part is completed from the germline J gene. The chain carries TRBV5-5 and TRBJ1-4, with D unclear. Germline lookup yields CDR1 SGHKS and CDR2 YYEKEE (reference sequence). Trimming took 1 base from V and 7 from J, leaving 8 bases between them. This CDR3 comprises 13 residues. Partial CDR3 DNA: TGTGCCAGCAGCTTGTCTATTGGTGAAAAA. Translated: CASSLSIGEK. From start to end, the CDR3 is CASSLSIGEKLFF.

As to this clone: The read halts 3 residues ahead of the CDR3 end, with the missing end drawn from the germline J gene. The chain carries TRBV7-9 and TRBJ2-7; 7 bases map to TRBD1. CDR3 length equals 14 residues. The V segment lost 2 bases and the J segment 2 bases; nucleotides outside the gene matches: 3. Per germline, CDR1 SEHNR and CDR2 FQNEAQ (reference sequence). CDR3 protein: CASSLTGAPYEQYF. The CDR3 DNA, read in part, is TGTGCCAGCAGCTTAACAGGGGCTCCCTACGAG.

With respect to this clone: The read terminates 3 residues before the CDR3 end, so the remaining end is supplied by the germline J gene. This rearrangement joins TRBV14 to TRBJ2-3, with D perhaps matching TRBD1 (6 bases). Germline V CDR1 and CDR2: SGHDN, FVKESK. The CDR3 contains 13 residues. V was cut by 3 bases and J by 5 bases, with 9 bases left in between. The CDR3 bases that were read are TGTGCCAGCAGCCACATACAGGGAGATACG. Its translation: CASSHIQGDT. The complete CDR3 reads CASSHIQGDTQYF.

On this clone: The CDR3 extends 3 residues past the end of the read, so its final part is completed from the germline J gene. This rearrangement joins TRBV20-1 to TRBJ1-1; TRBD1 matches at 7 bases. The CDR3 is made up of 14 amino acids. V shed 4 bases, J shed 4 bases, and the junction held 9 bases outside the gene matches. Germline loops: CDR1 DFQATT, CDR2 SNEGSKA (reference sequence). CDR3 residues: CSAIPTGARTEAFF. CDR3 DNA, as far as it was read: TGCAGTGCTATTCCTACAGGGGCGCGCACTGAA.

A word on this clone: The CDR3 end is not reached by the read, which stops 3 residues before it; the germline J gene fills it in. The chain has TRBV2 and TRBJ1-6, with D possibly TRBD1 on 5 matching bases. Germline V gene data show CDR1 as SNHLY and CDR2 as FYNNEI. The CDR3 length is 15 residues. Trimming shortened V by 4 bases and J by 7 bases, and 14 bases separated the two germline ends. CDR3 sequence reads: CASSGSTRGNSPLHF. The covered CDR3 bases are TGTGCCAGCAGTGGTTCTACAAGGGGAAATTCACCC.

Concerning this clone itself: The read falls 3 residues short of the CDR3 end, and the missing part is taken from the germline J gene. The chain has TRBV29-1 and TRBJ1-1; D may be TRBD1 (6 bases). V was clipped by 4 bases and J by 7 bases, with 16 bases between them. Germline V gives CDR1 SQVTM, CDR2 ANQGSEA. There are 13 residues in the CDR3. CDR3: CSVVKQGEGEAFF. The CDR3 bases that were read are TGCAGCGTTGTGAAACAGGGTGAGGGTGAA.

Note on this clone: The DNA ends 3 residues before the CDR3 does, and the rest of the CDR3 is filled in from the germline J gene. V usage is TRBV20-1 and J usage is TRBJ2-3, with TRBD1 matching over 7 bases. V shed 0 bases and J 1 base; nucleotides not matched to a gene: 4. The V gene's germline CDR1 is DFQATT and CDR2 SNEGSKA (reference sequence). The CDR3 has 15 amino acids. CDR3 sequence: CSARDTTGGTDTQYF. The sequenced part of the CDR3 DNA is TGCAGTGCTAGAGATACAACAGGGGGCACAGATACG.

About this clone itself: Sequencing ends 3 residues short of the CDR3 end; the germline J gene provides the rest. The chain links TRBV7-9 to TRBJ1-4; 7 nucleotides line up with TRBD1. Trimming at V came to 3 bases and at J to 8 bases, leaving 9 bases not matched to a gene. CDR3 length: 15 residues. CDR1 and CDR2 from the germline V gene are SEHNR and FQNEAQ (reference sequence). The part of the CDR3 DNA that was read is TGTGCCAGCAGCTTTCACAGGGGCCAAGAGGAAAAA. Translating it yields CASSFHRGQEEK. The full CDR3 reads CASSFHRGQEEKLFF.

Concerning this clone itself: The read terminates 3 residues before the CDR3 end, so the remaining end is supplied by the germline J gene. This sequence joins TRBV5-1 and TRBJ1-1; 7 positions agree with TRBD1. Trimming cost V 4 bases and J 0 bases; bases outside gene matches: 9. This CDR3 has 16 amino acids. From germline, CDR1 is SGHRS and CDR2 YFSETQ. The covered CDR3 bases are TGCGCCAGCAGCGACCAGGGGGGCTACCTGAACACTGAA. Translated, it gives CASSDQGGYLNTE. The entire CDR3 sequence reads CASSDQGGYLNTEAFF.

Note on this clone: The read gets to within 3 residues of the CDR3 end, and the germline J gene fills in the rest. The chain carries TRBV18 and TRBJ2-1; 9 bases match TRBD1. The CDR3 has 17 amino acids. Germline CDR1 KGHSH, CDR2 LQKENI. Trimming cost V 0 bases and J 3 bases; bases outside gene matches: 6. CDR3 residues: CASSPPVGQGYYNEQFF. CDR3 DNA, as far as it was read: TGTGCCAGCTCACCACCTGTGGGACAGGGCTACTACAATGAG. Variable domain in full (rest from reference TRBV18 and TRBJ2-1): NAGVMQNPRHLVRRRGQEARLRCSPMKGHSHVYWYRQLPEEGLKFMVYLQKENIIDESGMPKERFSAEFPKEGPSILRIQQVVRGDSAAYFCASSPPVGQGYYNEQFFGPGTRLTVL.

On this clone itself: The CDR3 end falls 3 residues outside the read, so it is completed with the germline J gene. The V gene is TRBV23-1, the J gene TRBJ1-4, with D hard to call. TRBV23-1 is an ORF; its function is uncertain. The ends were cut back, 4 bases at V and 8 bases at J, with 11 bases in the middle. The CDR3 extends over 13 amino acids. The CDR3 is CASSLLCGEKLFF. CDR3 DNA (partial): TGCGCCAGCAGTCTGTTGTGCGGGGAAAAA.

About this clone: The CDR3 end falls 3 residues outside the read, so it is completed with the germline J gene. This chain joins TRBV11-2 and TRBJ2-3, with TRBD2 matching 13 bases. Germline lookup yields CDR1 SGHAT and CDR2 FQNNGV. The trim removed 3 bases at V and 5 bases at J, leaving 2 bases unmatched. The CDR3 length is 15 residues. CDR3 in amino acids: CASSLTSGRLDTQYF. The sequenced part of the CDR3 DNA is TGTGCCAGCAGCTTGACTAGCGGGAGGTTAGATACG.

With respect to this clone: The sequenced fragment ends 3 residues before the CDR3 boundary, so the rest is inferred from the germline J gene. The chain joins TRBV19 to TRBJ2-1, with TRBD2 identical over 14 bases. The germline V gene encodes CDR1 LNHDA and CDR2 SQIVND (reference sequence). The CDR3 is 17 amino acids. Germline trimming cut 4 bases from V and 5 bases from J; bases unmatched to any gene: 7. The covered CDR3 bases are TGTGCCAGTAGTAGTGGGACTAGCGGGAGATTCCACAATGAG. It yields the protein CASSSGTSGRFHNE. The entire CDR3 sequence reads CASSSGTSGRFHNEQFF.

As concerns this clone: The read is 3 residues too short to cover the CDR3 end, so that end is filled in from the germline J gene. This chain connects TRBV20-1 to TRBJ2-2; no clear D. Germline V gene data show CDR1 as DFQATT and CDR2 as SNEGSKA (reference sequence). V was clipped by 4 bases and J by 0 bases, with 9 bases between them. This CDR3 contains 14 residues. The CDR3 here is CSAKQFTNTGELFF. The CDR3 DNA, read in part, is TGCAGTGCTAAACAGTTTACGAACACCGGGGAG.

On this clone: The read ends 3 residues early relative to the CDR3; the germline J gene fills the gap. The V gene is TRBV6-2 or TRBV6-3, the J gene TRBJ2-7, with D perhaps TRBD1 or TRBD2 (5 bases each). Germline assignment: CDR1 MNHEY and CDR2 SVGEGT. The CDR3 length is 12 residues. Trimming cost V 6 bases and J 1 base, with 7 bases left between them. The CDR3 reads CASRRGSYEQYF. Incomplete CDR3 DNA: TGTGCCAGCAGGAGGGGTTCCTACGAG.

The sequenced part of the CDR3 DNA is TGCGCCAGCAGCTGGGGGGGACTAGCGGGAGGTGAG. This sequence encodes CASSWGGLAGGE. The whole CDR3 region reads CASSWGGLAGGEQFF. The rearrangement uses TRBV5-1 and TRBJ2-1; 15 bases agree with TRBD2. The read halts 3 residues ahead of the CDR3 end, with the missing end drawn from the germline J gene. The CDR3 contains 15 residues. CDR1 and CDR2 (germline): SGHRS, YFSETQ. The V gene end was trimmed by 3 bases and the J gene end by 9 bases; junction bases not matched to a gene: 4.